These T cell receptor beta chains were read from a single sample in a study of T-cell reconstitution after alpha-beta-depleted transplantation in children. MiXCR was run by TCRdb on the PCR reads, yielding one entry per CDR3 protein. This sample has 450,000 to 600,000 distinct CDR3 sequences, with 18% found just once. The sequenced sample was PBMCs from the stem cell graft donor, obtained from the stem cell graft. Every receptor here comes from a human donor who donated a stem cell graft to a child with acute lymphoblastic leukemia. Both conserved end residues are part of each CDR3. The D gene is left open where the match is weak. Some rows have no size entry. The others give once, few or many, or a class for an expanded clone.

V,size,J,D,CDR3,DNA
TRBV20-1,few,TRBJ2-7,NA,CSARDPGVSSYEQYF,TGCAGTGCTAGAGATCCCGGGGTTAGCTCCTACGAGCAGTACTTC
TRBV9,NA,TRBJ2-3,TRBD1,CASSDRPGQGAADTQYF,TGTGCCAGCAGCGATCGGCCGGGACAGGGGGCCGCAGATACGCAGTATTTT
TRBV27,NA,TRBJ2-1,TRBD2,CASSLLAGVNNEQFF,TGTGCCAGCAGTTTACTAGCGGGAGTTAACAATGAGCAGTTCTTC
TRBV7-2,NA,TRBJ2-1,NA,CASSSPLNPYNEQFF,TGTGCCAGCAGCTCACCGCTCAATCCCTACAATGAGCAGTTCTTC
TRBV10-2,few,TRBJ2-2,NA,CASSESRGMVSGELFF,TGCGCCAGCAGTGAGTCCCGCGGGATGGTATCCGGGGAGCTGTTTTTT
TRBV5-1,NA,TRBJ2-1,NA,CASSFPPRNEQFF,TGCGCCAGCAGCTTCCCCCCCCGAAATGAGCAGTTCTTC
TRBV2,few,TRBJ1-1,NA,CASSPGTLNTEAFF,TGTGCCAGCAGCCCTGGGACCCTGAACACTGAAGCTTTCTTT
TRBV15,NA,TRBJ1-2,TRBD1,CATSSGQGSLYGYTF,TGTGCCACCAGCAGTGGACAGGGGTCGTTATATGGCTACACCTTC
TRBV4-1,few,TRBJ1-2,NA,CASSQDPGQGEVNGYTF,TGCGCCAGCAGCCAAGATCCGGGCCAAGGGGAAGTAAATGGCTACACCTTC
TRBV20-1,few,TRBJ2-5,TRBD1,CSASTGFRETQYF,TGCAGTGCCTCGACAGGGTTTCGGGAGACCCAGTACTTC
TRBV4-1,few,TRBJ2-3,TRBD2,CASSQVGSQASLAGDVDTQYF,TGCGCCAGCAGCCAAGTGGGAAGCCAAGCGTCACTAGCGGGAGATGTAGATACGCAGTATTTT
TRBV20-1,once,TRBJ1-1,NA,CSARVPAGAKGVLAEAFF,TGCAGTGCTAGAGTCCCGGCGGGGGCTAAGGGGGTATTGGCTGAAGCTTTCTTT
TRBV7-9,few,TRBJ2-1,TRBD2,CASSILAGAYNEQFF,TGTGCCAGCAGCATTTTAGCGGGAGCCTACAATGAGCAGTTCTTC
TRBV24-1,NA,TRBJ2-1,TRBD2,CATSDLSGSTIYNEQFF,TGTGCCACCAGTGACCTAAGCGGGAGCACAATCTACAATGAGCAGTTCTTC
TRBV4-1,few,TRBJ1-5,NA,CASSSRHQEDQPQHF,TGCGCCAGCAGCTCTAGGCACCAGGAGGATCAGCCCCAGCATTTT
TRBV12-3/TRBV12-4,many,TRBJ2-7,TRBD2,CASGVAGGIFTYEQYF,TGTGCCAGCGGGGTAGCGGGAGGAATCTTTACCTACGAGCAGTACTTC
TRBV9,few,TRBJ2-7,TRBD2,CASSETSGWPFEQYF,TGTGCCAGCAGCGAAACTAGCGGGTGGCCCTTCGAGCAGTACTTC
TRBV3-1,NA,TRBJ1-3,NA,CASSHVVKTGVSRNTIYF,TGTGCCAGCAGCCACGTAGTTAAGACAGGCGTTTCAAGAAACACCATATATTTT
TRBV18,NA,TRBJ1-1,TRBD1,CASSWGQTNTEAFF,TGTGCCAGCTCATGGGGACAGACGAACACTGAAGCTTTCTTT
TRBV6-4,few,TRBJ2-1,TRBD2,CASSDTGGGSGNEQFF,TGTGCCAGCAGTGATACGGGAGGGGGGTCAGGGAATGAGCAGTTCTTC
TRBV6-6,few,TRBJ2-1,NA,CASSYSMNEQFF,TGTGCCAGCAGTTACTCGATGAATGAGCAGTTCTTC
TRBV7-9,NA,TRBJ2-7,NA,CASSLGLEDEQYF,TGTGCCAGCAGCTTAGGCCTGGAGGACGAGCAGTACTTC
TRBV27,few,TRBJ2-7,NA,CASSHFTGHEQYF,TGTGCCAGCAGTCACTTTACGGGACATGAGCAGTACTTC
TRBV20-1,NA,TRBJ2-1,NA,CSGGQPSRNEQFF,TGCAGTGGAGGCCAGCCCTCCCGGAATGAGCAGTTCTTC
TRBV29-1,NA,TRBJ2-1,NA,CSAEGLGLLRSSYNEQFF,TGCAGCGCTGAAGGGCTAGGGCTCCTGAGGAGCTCCTACAATGAGCAGTTCTTC
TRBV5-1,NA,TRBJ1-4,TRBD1,CASSLWTGEKLFF,TGCGCCAGCAGCTTGTGGACAGGGGAAAAACTGTTTTTT
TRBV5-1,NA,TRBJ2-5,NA,CASSPVGGKETQYF,TGCGCCAGCAGCCCCGTGGGGGGAAAGGAGACCCAGTACTTC
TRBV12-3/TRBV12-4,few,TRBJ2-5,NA,CASRRPGVQETQYF,TGTGCCAGCAGACGCCCGGGCGTCCAAGAGACCCAGTACTTC
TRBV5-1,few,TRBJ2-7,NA,CASSLATPPTEQYF,TGCGCCAGCAGCTTGGCAACCCCCCCCACCGAGCAGTACTTC
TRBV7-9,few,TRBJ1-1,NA,CASSFRGGEAFF,TGTGCCAGCAGCTTCCGAGGGGGTGAAGCTTTCTTT
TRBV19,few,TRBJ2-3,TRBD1,CASRTTGITDTQYF,TGTGCCAGCCGAACGACAGGGATCACAGATACGCAGTATTTT
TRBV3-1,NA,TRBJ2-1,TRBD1,CASSRLGTGYPNEQFF,TGTGCCAGCAGCCGCCTCGGGACAGGGTATCCCAATGAGCAGTTCTTC
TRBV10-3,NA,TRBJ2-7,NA,CAISGDTYEQYF,TGTGCCATCAGCGGGGATACCTACGAGCAGTACTTC
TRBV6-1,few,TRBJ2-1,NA,CASTLVGRASYNEQFF,TGTGCCAGCACCTTGGTGGGGCGGGCGTCCTACAATGAGCAGTTCTTC